This T cell receptor (beta chain) was documented in a study of cytomegalovirus exposure and HLA in healthy donors. Study context: The same platform was used for the 100 to 150 validation repertoires as for the approximately 730 first-cohort repertoires, as reported in a later analysis.

The table came from immunoSEQ multiplex PCR; TCRdb's copy has only in-frame clones and leaves some out. The top ten clones hold roughly 0.82% of a sample with over 90,000 clones, approximately 94% of them seen once. The trim removed 2 bases at V and 3 bases at J, leaving 1 base unmatched. The CDR3 totals 13 residues. Germline CDR1 reads GTSNPN; CDR2 reads SVGIG (reference sequence). General study findings and limits: The listing of fewer than 200 TCR beta chains classed them as cytomegalovirus-associated. In the 120 or so validation repertoires, just under 95% of cluster scores exceeded 0, per a later analysis. Most TCR sequences were uncommon, yet certain public TCRs appeared in many donors.

In regard to this clone: What it binds is unknown.

The chain employs TRBV30 and TRBJ2-1, with 7 bases that match TRBD1. Sequenced input: PBMCs. This receptor was obtained from a woman under 30 in good health and CMV-seronegative. The CDR3 spells CAWSTGVYNEQFF. The CDR3 region has the DNA TGTGCCTGGAGTACAGGGGTCTACAATGAGCAGTTCTTC. The full variable domain, in which reference TRBV30 and TRBJ2-1 provide the parts outside the CDR3, is SQTIHQWPATLVQPVGSPLSLECTVEGTSNPNLYWYRQAAGRGLQLLFYSVGIGQISSEVPQNLSASRPQDRQFILSSKKLLLSDSGFYLCAWSTGVYNEQFFGPGTRLTVL.